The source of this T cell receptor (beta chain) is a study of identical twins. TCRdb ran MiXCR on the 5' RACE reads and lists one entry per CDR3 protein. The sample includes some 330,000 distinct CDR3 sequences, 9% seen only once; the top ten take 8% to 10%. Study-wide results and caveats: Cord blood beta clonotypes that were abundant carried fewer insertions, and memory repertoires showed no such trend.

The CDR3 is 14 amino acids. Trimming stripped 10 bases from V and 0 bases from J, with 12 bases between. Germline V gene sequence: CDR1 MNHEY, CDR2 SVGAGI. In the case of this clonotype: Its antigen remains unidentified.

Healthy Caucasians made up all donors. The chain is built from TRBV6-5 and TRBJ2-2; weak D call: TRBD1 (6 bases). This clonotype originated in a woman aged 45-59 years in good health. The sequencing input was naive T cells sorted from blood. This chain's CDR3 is CATHGTPNTGELFF. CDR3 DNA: TGTGCCACCCACGGGACACCGAACACCGGGGAGCTGTTTTTT.